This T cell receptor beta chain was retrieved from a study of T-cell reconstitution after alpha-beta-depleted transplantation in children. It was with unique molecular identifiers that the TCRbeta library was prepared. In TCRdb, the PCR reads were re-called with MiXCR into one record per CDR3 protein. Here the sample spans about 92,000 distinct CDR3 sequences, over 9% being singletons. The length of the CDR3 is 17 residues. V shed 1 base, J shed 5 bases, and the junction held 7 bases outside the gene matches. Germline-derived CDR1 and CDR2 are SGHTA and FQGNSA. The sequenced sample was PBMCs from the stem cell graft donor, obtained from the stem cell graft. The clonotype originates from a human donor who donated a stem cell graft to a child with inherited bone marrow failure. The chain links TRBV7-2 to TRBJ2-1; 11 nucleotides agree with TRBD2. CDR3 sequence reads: CASSLGASGGPNNEQFF. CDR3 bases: TGTGCCAGCAGCTTAGGAGCTAGCGGGGGGCCTAACAATGAGCAGTTCTTC.